A selection of T cell receptor beta chains follows, all from one sample in a study of CD8 T cells in Susac syndrome. One entry per CDR3 protein results from TCRdb running MiXCR on the immunoSEQ multiplex PCR reads. The sample yields just under 150,000 distinct CDR3 sequences, around 94% seen once. The sample comprised CD4+ T cells from PBMCs. The receptors shown here come from a human donor in good health. CDR3s include the opening cysteine and the closing phenylalanine or tryptophan. Fields, in order: V gene, clone size, D gene, J gene, CDR3 protein, CDR3 DNA. The D gene is left open where the match is weak. Clone size is shown for a subset of rows, as once, few, many or a class of expanded clone.

TRBV6-1	.	.	TRBJ2-7	CASTRGGAPNEQYF	TGTGCCAGCACCCGAGGAGGGGCGCCGAACGAGCAGTACTTC
TRBV3-1	.	.	TRBJ1-2	CASSHARASGNGYTF	TGTGCCAGCAGCCACGCCAGGGCCTCCGGTAATGGCTACACCTTC
TRBV6-4	.	TRBD1	TRBJ1-1	CASSDIIIIEDRNSEAFF	TGTGCCAGCAGTGACATTATTATTATTGAGGACAGGAATAGTGAAGCTTTCTTT
TRBV11-2	.	TRBD2	TRBJ2-3	CASSKRTGYWTSGSADTQYF	TGTGCCAGCAGCAAACGGACAGGATACTGGACTAGCGGGAGTGCGGATACGCAGTATTTT
TRBV5-1	.	TRBD1	TRBJ2-7	CASRGTGSEYEQYF	TGCGCCAGCAGAGGGACAGGGAGTGAGTACGAGCAGTACTTC
TRBV10-2	once	TRBD2	TRBJ2-5	CASRNPGGETQYF	TGCGCCAGTCGAAACCCGGGGGGGGAGACCCAGTACTTC
TRBV5-1	.	TRBD2	TRBJ2-1	CASTLTLAGDNEQFF	TGCGCCAGCACCCTGACTCTAGCGGGGGACAATGAGCAGTTCTTC
TRBV6-4	.	.	TRBJ2-1	CASSGLRGGEQFF	TGTGCCAGCAGCGGACTCAGGGGGGGTGAGCAGTTCTTC
TRBV6-1	.	.	TRBJ1-5	CASRPGRWDQPQHF	TGTGCCAGCAGACCGGGACGCTGGGATCAGCCCCAGCATTTT
TRBV7-9	.	.	TRBJ2-7	CASSSTGFTYEQYF	TGTGCCAGCAGCTCCACAGGGTTTACCTACGAGCAGTACTTC
TRBV7-2	.	.	TRBJ2-7	CASRPGLAGYEQYF	TGTGCCAGCAGGCCAGGGCTAGCAGGCTACGAGCAGTACTTC
TRBV29-1	.	TRBD1	TRBJ1-2	CSVEVRGPNYGYTF	TGCAGCGTTGAAGTTAGGGGGCCAAACTATGGCTACACCTTC
TRBV12-3/TRBV12-4	.	.	TRBJ2-1	CASSFSRTEQFF	TGTGCCAGCAGTTTTAGCAGGACTGAGCAGTTCTTC
TRBV30	.	.	TRBJ1-5	CAWGLKDQPQHF	TGTGCCTGGGGGTTGAAAGATCAGCCCCAGCATTTT
TRBV28	.	.	TRBJ1-2	CASRPQGNYGYTF	TGTGCCAGCAGACCTCAGGGGAACTATGGCTACACCTTC
TRBV3-1	.	.	TRBJ1-2	CASSQRGPYGYTF	TGTGCCAGCAGCCAACGGGGACCCTATGGCTACACCTTC
TRBV14	.	.	TRBJ2-7	CASATELASYEQYF	TGTGCCAGCGCCACTGAGTTGGCCTCCTACGAGCAGTACTTC
TRBV9	.	.	TRBJ1-2	CASSVGLLGDYGYTF	TGTGCCAGCAGCGTAGGCCTCCTGGGGGACTATGGCTACACCTTC
TRBV6-2/TRBV6-3	.	TRBD2	TRBJ2-3	CASSYGVTSGYTDTQYF	TGTGCCAGCAGTTACGGGGTAACTAGCGGTTACACAGATACGCAGTATTTT
TRBV5-4	.	TRBD1	TRBJ2-1	CASTRGLQIPNNEQFF	TGTGCCAGCACCAGGGGGCTCCAAATCCCCAACAATGAGCAGTTCTTC
TRBV10-2	.	.	TRBJ1-3	CASSPEPRNTIYF	TGCGCCAGCAGCCCAGAACCCCGAAACACCATATATTTT
TRBV5-6	.	TRBD1	TRBJ2-7	CASSSTQGAYEQYF	TGTGCCAGCAGCTCAACGCAGGGGGCGTACGAGCAGTACTTC
TRBV10-2	.	TRBD2	TRBJ2-2	CASSTTSGNTGELFF	TGCGCCAGCAGTACGACTAGCGGAAACACCGGGGAGCTGTTTTTT
TRBV29-1	.	.	TRBJ2-7	CSVELATWGGQYF	TGCAGCGTTGAGCTAGCCACGTGGGGAGGGCAGTACTTC
TRBV27	.	.	TRBJ1-2	CASSRGHQYGYTF	TGTGCCAGCAGCAGGGGACACCAGTATGGCTACACCTTC
TRBV20-1	.	.	TRBJ1-5	CSARETTGNQPQHF	TGCAGTGCTAGAGAAACAACAGGGAATCAGCCCCAGCATTTT
TRBV12-3/TRBV12-4	.	TRBD2	TRBJ2-2	CASSSTSGGTGELFF	TGTGCCAGCAGTTCGACTAGCGGGGGAACCGGGGAGCTGTTTTTT
TRBV5-1	.	.	TRBJ1-2	CASSRTEADGYTF	TGCGCCAGCAGCCGAACAGAGGCGGATGGCTACACCTTC
TRBV6-1	.	.	TRBJ2-5	CASSESWGRGQETQYF	TGTGCCAGCAGTGAATCTTGGGGCAGGGGCCAAGAGACCCAGTACTTC
TRBV6-1	.	TRBD1	TRBJ2-7	CASGHRTGPYEQYF	TGTGCCAGCGGTCACAGGACAGGTCCCTACGAGCAGTACTTC
TRBV7-2	.	.	TRBJ2-7	CASSRVDHEQYF	TGTGCCAGCAGCCGGGTCGATCACGAGCAGTACTTC
TRBV30	.	TRBD1	TRBJ1-4	CAWSAGTGGNEKLFF	TGTGCCTGGAGCGCCGGGACAGGGGGTAATGAAAAACTGTTTTTT
TRBV10-3	.	.	TRBJ2-7	CATSPQYYEQYF	TGTGCCACCTCACCTCAGTACTACGAGCAGTACTTC
TRBV29-1	.	.	TRBJ2-4	CSVEEGWGKNIQYF	TGCAGCGTTGAAGAAGGCTGGGGCAAAAACATTCAGTACTTC
TRBV3-1	.	.	TRBJ2-1	CASSGAYEQFF	TGTGCCAGCAGCGGGGCTTATGAGCAGTTCTTC
TRBV14	few	.	TRBJ1-2	CASSPGTFVGGYTF	TGTGCCAGCAGCCCCGGGACGTTTGTTGGTGGCTACACCTTC
TRBV19	.	TRBD2	TRBJ2-2	CASSMGLPNTGELFF	TGTGCCAGTAGTATGGGACTACCAAACACCGGGGAGCTGTTTTTT
TRBV11-3	.	.	TRBJ2-7	CASSLGGPTGSYEQYF	TGTGCCAGCAGCTTAGGAGGACCAACAGGGTCCTACGAGCAGTACTTC
TRBV5-1	.	.	TRBJ1-1	CASSFPGTTTEAFF	TGCGCCAGCAGCTTCCCCGGGACAACCACTGAAGCTTTCTTT
TRBV7-2	few	.	TRBJ1-5	CASSLDGQPQHF	TGTGCCAGCAGCTTAGACGGTCAGCCCCAGCATTTT
TRBV20-1	.	.	TRBJ2-4	CSARDLGGADIQYF	TGCAGTGCTAGAGATCTGGGGGGCGCGGACATTCAGTACTTC
TRBV5-1	.	.	TRBJ2-7	CASSLQTNSYEQYF	TGCGCCAGCAGCTTGCAGACTAACTCCTACGAGCAGTACTTC
TRBV5-5	.	.	TRBJ1-5	CASSHMEGTGDNQPQHF	TGTGCCAGCAGCCATATGGAGGGAACAGGCGACAATCAGCCCCAGCATTTT
TRBV6-5	.	TRBD1	TRBJ1-2	CASSRDRGHGYTF	TGTGCCAGCAGTAGAGACAGGGGACATGGCTACACCTTC
TRBV28	.	TRBD1	TRBJ2-4	CASSSRGPKNIQYF	TGTGCCAGCAGTTCTAGGGGGCCCAAAAACATTCAGTACTTC
TRBV18	.	.	TRBJ2-7	CASSGGTDYEQYF	TGTGCCAGCTCGGGGGGCACTGATTACGAGCAGTACTTC
TRBV5-1	.	TRBD1	TRBJ2-7	CASSFKGTVPYEQYF	TGCGCCAGCAGCTTTAAGGGGACAGTGCCTTACGAGCAGTACTTC
TRBV20-1	.	.	TRBJ2-5	CSARAPRVPQETQYF	TGCAGTGCTAGAGCGCCCAGAGTCCCCCAAGAGACCCAGTACTTC
TRBV3-1	.	TRBD2	TRBJ2-2	CASSQGGPAGIGAFDTGELFF	TGTGCCAGCAGCCAAGGAGGTCCAGCGGGAATCGGGGCCTTCGACACCGGGGAGCTGTTTTTT
TRBV2	.	TRBD1	TRBJ2-1	CASRLKTGSINEQFF	TGTGCCAGCAGACTAAAGACAGGGTCCATAAATGAGCAGTTCTTC
TRBV6-5	.	.	TRBJ1-4	CASSYGEKLFF	TGTGCCAGCAGTTATGGTGAAAAACTGTTTTTT
TRBV5-1	.	.	TRBJ2-1	CASSLVTVYNEQFF	TGCGCCAGCAGCTTGGTTACAGTCTACAATGAGCAGTTCTTC
TRBV25-1	once	.	TRBJ2-2	CASSEWGGNTGELFF	TGTGCCAGCAGTGAATGGGGTGGGAACACCGGGGAGCTGTTTTTT